The sequence of this T cell receptor beta chain was determined in a study of a mutant IDH1 vaccine in newly diagnosed glioma. Study in general: Eight vaccinations went to patients in weeks 1, 3, 5, 7, 11, 15, 19, 23.

The table lists this clone with a few counts. Its target is not known. Method: immunoSEQ multiplex PCR; TCRdb's copy keeps in-frame clones and lacks some. The repertoire holds about 30,000 clones, with about four fifths as singletons. CDR1 MNHNS and CDR2 SASEGT come from the germline V gene. After removal of 4 bases from V and 1 base from J, the junction contained 0 bases not matched to a gene. The CDR3 loop spans 15 amino acids. Time point defined: week 5, during vaccination. Each vaccine dose was 300 ug of mutant IDH1 20-mer peptide, with topical imiquimod. The rearrangement joins TRBV6-1 to TRBJ2-3; TRBD2 matches at 12 bases. The sequenced sample was PBMCs, obtained from a glioma patient whose treatment included an IDH1 peptide vaccine. This TCR came from a young man with glioma. The CDR3 protein is CASSGLAGGTDTQYF. DNA of the CDR3: TGTGCCAGCAGTGGACTAGCGGGAGGCACAGATACGCAGTATTTT.